The 21 T cell receptor beta chains given below trace back to one sample, sequenced in a study. Produced via immunoSEQ multiplex PCR; TCRdb's table is partial and in-frame only. The sample lists under 55,000 clones, 85% to 95% occurring once. Sequencing input: PBMCs. Receptor source: a man aged 40-49 years with rheumatoid arthritis.

The gene calls are TRBV4-1 and TRBJ1-2, with TRBD1 identical over 11 bases. The junction had 18 bases not matched to a gene; V was cut back by 3 bases and J by 6 bases. The V gene's germline CDR1 is MGHRA and CDR2 YSYEKL. The length of the CDR3 is 19 residues. For the CDR3, the DNA is TGCGCCAGCAGCCAGGGAGTGGGACAGGGGGTTCCTTTCGACAATGGCTACACCTTC. Its protein is CASSQGVGQGVPFDNGYTF.

The chain links TRBV5-1 to TRBJ1-1; possibly TRBD1 for D (6 bases). V shed 4 bases and J shed 1 base, with 11 bases lying between them. This CDR3 has 14 residues. Germline V gene lookup returns CDR1 SGHRS and CDR2 YFSETQ. CDR3 DNA: TGCGCCAGCAGCCAGCAGACAGGGAACACTGAAGCTTTCTTT. Translated: CASSQQTGNTEAFF.

The chain couples TRBV5-1 to TRBJ2-1, with D unresolved. Germline-derived CDR1 and CDR2 are SGHRS and YFSETQ. This CDR3 is built from 12 residues. V was pared by 2 bases and J by 8 bases, with 8 bases between. CDR3 sequence: CASSLSGDEQFF. Written as DNA, the CDR3 is TGCGCCAGCAGCTTATCTGGGGATGAGCAGTTCTTC. The full variable domain, its missing parts supplied by reference TRBV5-1 and TRBJ2-1, is KAGVTQTPRYLIKTRGQQVTLSCSPISGHRSVSWYQQTPGQGLQFLFEYFSETQRNKGNFPGRFSGRQFSNSRSEMNVSTLELGDSALYLCASSLSGDEQFFGPGTRLTVL.

This sequence joins TRBV6-5 and TRBJ2-7; 8 nucleotides line up with TRBD1. This CDR3 is built from 15 residues. V was pared by 6 bases and J by 2 bases, with 9 bases of the junction left unmatched. The germline CDR1 and CDR2 sequences are MNHEY and SVGAGI. The chain's CDR3 is CASSDQRTGTYEQYF. The CDR3 coding sequence is TGTGCCAGCAGCGATCAACGGACAGGGACCTACGAGCAGTACTTC.

The CDR3 coding sequence is TGTGCCAGCAGCTTGGGTGCTGGGACAGGGAGTGGCTACACCTTC. Translation gives CASSLGAGTGSGYTF. The rearrangement uses TRBV5-5 and TRBJ1-2, with 9 nucleotides matching TRBD1. V shed 0 bases and J 7 bases; nucleotides not matched to a gene: 7. This CDR3 has 15 amino acids. Germline lookup yields CDR1 SGHKS and CDR2 YYEKEE (reference sequence).

This clone counts as medium-sized (0.01 to 0.1%). The V gene is TRBV7-2, the J gene TRBJ2-5, with TRBD2 matching over 8 bases. The CDR3 is made up of 17 amino acids. Trimming took 0 bases from V and 4 from J; bases not matched to a gene: 10. Per the germline V gene, CDR1 is SGHTA and CDR2 is FQGNSA. The CDR3 loop is CASSLAIAGSVLETQYF. CDR3 nucleotides: TGTGCCAGCAGCTTAGCGATAGCGGGATCAGTCCTAGAGACCCAGTACTTC.

The chain has TRBV7-8 and TRBJ2-6, with TRBD2 as a possible D gene (6 bases). Trimming shortened V by 0 bases and J by 4 bases, and 19 bases separated the two germline ends. The CDR3 consists of 19 residues. Looked up from germline, CDR1 is SGHVS and CDR2 is FQNEAQ. Written as DNA, the CDR3 is TGTGCCAGCAGCTTAGCGGTTTGGTCGGGGGAGGAGGGGGCCAACGTCCTGACTTTC. It is translated as CASSLAVWSGEEGANVLTF.

There are a few counts of this clone. J is TRBJ1-1 and V is TRBV13; D is possibly TRBD1 (5 bases). This CDR3 spans 13 amino acids. Germline V gene sequence: CDR1 PRHDT, CDR2 FYEKMQ (reference sequence). The ends were cut back, 5 bases at V and 4 bases at J, with 11 bases in the middle. The CDR3 loop reads CASSPGGGTEAFF. The CDR3 DNA reads TGTGCCAGCAGCCCCGGGGGGGGCACTGAAGCTTTCTTT.

This clone appeared a single time. The rearrangement uses TRBV18 and TRBJ2-1; TRBD1 aligns across 8 bases. From germline, CDR1 is KGHSH and CDR2 LQKENI. Unmatched junction bases numbered 1, after V lost 0 bases and J lost 6 bases. This CDR3 is built from 14 residues. The CDR3 spells CASSPPTGGNEQFF. The CDR3 region has the DNA TGTGCCAGCTCACCACCTACAGGGGGCAATGAGCAGTTCTTC.

The V gene is TRBV2, the J gene TRBJ2-1; TRBD2 matches at 8 bases. Germline V lookup: CDR1 SNHLY, CDR2 FYNNEI. The V segment lost 3 bases and the J segment 6 bases; nucleotides outside the gene matches: 7. The length of the CDR3 is 15 residues. CDR3 in DNA: TGTGCCAGCAGTGATAACAGCGGGAGCTTCAATGAGCAGTTCTTC. Its translation is CASSDNSGSFNEQFF.

This clone showed up just a few times. The chain joins TRBV7-9 to TRBJ2-7, with D unclear. The CDR3 is made up of 12 amino acids. Trimming cost V 5 bases and J 3 bases, with 8 bases left between them. CDR1 and CDR2 from the germline V gene are SEHNR and FQNEAQ (reference sequence). CDR3 sequence (DNA): TGTGCCAGCAGCCTTGTTCTCTACGAGCAGTACTTC. It codes for CASSLVLYEQYF. The full variable domain, completed using reference TRBV7-9 and TRBJ2-7, is DTGVSQNPRHKITKRGQNVTFRCDPISEHNRLYWYRQTLGQGPEFLTYFQNEAQLEKSRLLSDRFSAERPKGSFSTLEIQRTEQGDSAMYLCASSLVLYEQYFGPGTRLTVT.

This clone was detected only once. The chain carries TRBV4-2 and TRBJ2-5; possibly TRBD1 or TRBD2 for D (6 bases each). V was shortened by 2 bases and J by 0 bases, with 10 bases between the two germline ends. This CDR3 is built from 15 residues. In germline, CDR1 is LGHNA, CDR2 YNFKEQ. The DNA of the CDR3 is TGTGCCAGCAGCCAACGGGGGCTAGACCAAGAGACCCAGTACTTC. Its translation: CASSQRGLDQETQYF.

This chain uses TRBV5-1 with TRBJ2-7, with D unclear. Germline V gene data show CDR1 as SGHRS and CDR2 as YFSETQ. The CDR3 is 13 residues long. Trimming removed 2 bases from V and 0 bases from J, with 6 bases in between. The DNA for the CDR3 is TGCGCCAGCAGCTTCCCCGGCTCCTACGAGCAGTACTTC. This encodes CASSFPGSYEQYF.

V and J are TRBV15 and TRBJ2-7, with unresolved D. V was shortened by 0 bases and J by 3 bases, with 12 bases between the two germline ends. Germline CDR1 LNHNV, CDR2 YYDKDF (reference sequence). This CDR3 has 15 residues. The CDR3 reads CATSRDRLRDYEQYF. The CDR3 DNA reads as TGTGCCACCAGCAGAGATAGGCTAAGAGACTACGAGCAGTACTTC. Drawing the rest from reference TRBV15 and TRBJ2-7, the complete variable domain is DAMVIQNPRYQVTQFGKPVTLSCSQTLNHNVMYWYQQKSSQAPKLLFHYYDKDFNNEADTPDNFQSRRPNTSFCFLDIRSPGLGDTAMYLCATSRDRLRDYEQYFGPGTRLTVT.

V usage is TRBV7-2 and J usage is TRBJ1-2; TRBD1 agrees at 9 bases. V shed 0 bases, J shed 4 bases, and the junction held 9 bases outside the gene matches. The CDR3 sequence is 17 residues long. Germline-derived CDR1 and CDR2 are SGHTA and FQGNSA. CDR3 DNA sequence: TGTGCCAGCAGCTTAGCGGAGAGGGGACAGGGATTCTATGGCTACACCTTC. Translation: CASSLAERGQGFYGYTF.

V usage is TRBV7-2 and J usage is TRBJ2-7; 7 bases map to TRBD1. The germline V gene encodes CDR1 SGHTA and CDR2 FQGNSA. J gave up 4 bases and V 4 bases, and 10 bases lay outside the gene matches. The CDR3 loop spans 15 amino acids. The CDR3 sequence: CASSWSVTGLYEQYF. CDR3 nucleotide sequence: TGTGCCAGCAGCTGGTCCGTGACAGGGCTGTACGAGCAGTACTTC. Complete variable domain (other parts from reference TRBV7-2 and TRBJ2-7): GAGVSQSPSNKVTEKGKDVELRCDPISGHTALYWYRQSLGQGLEFLIYFQGNSAPDKSGLPSDRFSAERTGGSVSTLTIQRTQQEDSAVYLCASSWSVTGLYEQYFGPGTRLTVT.

This chain links TRBV5-6 with TRBJ2-7; possibly TRBD2 for D (6 bases). Germline V gene sequence: CDR1 SGHDT, CDR2 YYEEEE. V lost 3 bases to trimming and J lost 0 bases, with 10 bases between them. The CDR3 spans 14 residues. DNA of the CDR3: TGTGCCAGCAGCTGGACTACGATCTCCTACGAGCAGTACTTC. Its translation: CASSWTTISYEQYF.

The chain uses TRBV5-1 and TRBJ2-2, with 11 bases fitting TRBD2. The CDR3 is 17 amino acids. From germline, CDR1 is SGHRS and CDR2 YFSETQ. J gave up 5 bases and V 3 bases, and 9 bases lay outside the gene matches. This CDR3 reads CASSSHRTSGPTGELFF. CDR3 DNA sequence: TGCGCCAGCAGCTCCCATCGGACTAGCGGGCCTACCGGGGAGCTGTTTTTT.

The chain has TRBV6-6 and TRBJ2-7; weak D call: TRBD2 (5 bases). Germline CDR1 and CDR2: MNHNY and SVGAGI (reference sequence). The V end was cut by 6 bases, the J end by 7 bases, with 13 bases between. This CDR3 has 12 residues. The CDR3: CASSQLDWEQYF. CDR3 DNA: TGTGCCAGCAGCCAACTAGATTGGGAGCAGTACTTC.

The rearrangement links TRBV11-3 to TRBJ2-2, with D uncertain. The length of the CDR3 is 15 residues. The V and J ends lost 3 bases and 3 bases respectively, with 11 bases between them. The V gene's germline CDR1 is SGHNT and CDR2 YENEEA. The CDR3 here is CASSFSPVDTGELFF. The CDR3 coding sequence is TGTGCCAGCAGCTTTTCCCCGGTAGACACCGGGGAGCTGTTTTTT.

J is TRBJ1-1 and V is TRBV30; D unclear. The CDR3 covers 15 residues. Trimming removed 0 bases at V and 0 bases at J, with 11 bases between. CDR1 GTSNPN and CDR2 SVGIG come from the germline V gene (reference sequence). CDR3 loop: CAWSVGQAMNTEAFF. CDR3 coding DNA: TGTGCCTGGAGTGTAGGGCAGGCTATGAACACTGAAGCTTTCTTT.